A single sample is the source of the 8 T cell receptor beta chains below, sequenced in a study of cytomegalovirus exposure and HLA in healthy donors. Sequencing was performed with immunoSEQ multiplex PCR; in TCRdb, only in-frame clones are kept and a portion is missing. In the table there are 170,000 or so clones, about four fifths of which are singletons. Sequencing was done on a sample of PBMCs. Receptors originate from a woman between 18 and 30 years old in good health and CMV-seropositive.

The chain links TRBV29-1 to TRBJ1-2; D uncertain. This CDR3 region has 11 residues. CDR1 and CDR2 from the germline V gene are SQVTM and ANQGSEA. V lost 7 bases and J 8 bases, leaving 14 bases between the germline ends. The chain's CDR3 is CSALVSVGYTF. In DNA, the CDR3 is TGCAGCGCCCTGGTCAGTGTGGGCTACACCTTC. The full variable domain, with the rest looked up from reference TRBV29-1 and TRBJ1-2, is SAVISQKPSRDICQRGTSLTIQCQVDSQVTMMFWYRQQPGQSLTLIATANQGSEATYESGFVIDKFPISRPNLTFSTLTVSNMSPEDSSIYLCSALVSVGYTFGSGTRLTVV.

V and J are TRBV2 and TRBJ1-6; TRBD1 might be the D (5 bases). The CDR3 has 16 residues. In germline, CDR1 is SNHLY, CDR2 FYNNEI. Trimming removed 8 bases from V and 5 bases from J, with 19 bases in between. The CDR3 DNA reads as TGTGCCAGCCGTGGTCTGGGCGGGGCTGATAATTCACCCCTCCACTTT. It codes for CASRGLGGADNSPLHF.

J is TRBJ2-5 and V is TRBV7-2; D may be TRBD1 (5 bases). This CDR3 is 14 amino acids long. V was cut by 3 bases and J by 5 bases, with 13 bases left in between. CDR1 is SGHTA, CDR2 FQGNSA, per germline. The CDR3 sequence: CASSFRGPVETQYF. For the CDR3, the DNA is TGTGCCAGCAGCTTTAGGGGTCCCGTGGAGACCCAGTACTTC.

The J gene is TRBJ1-6, the V gene TRBV27; D gene unclear. The V gene's germline CDR1 is MNHEY and CDR2 SMNVEV (reference sequence). Trimming removed 3 bases from V and 4 bases from J, with 10 bases in between. The CDR3 sequence is 15 residues long. Here the CDR3 DNA reads TGTGCCAGCAGTTTCATCCGGGAGTATAATTCACCCCTCCACTTT. Its translation: CASSFIREYNSPLHF.

A word on this clone: Other DNA sequences in this specimen translate into the identical CDR3. The chain employs TRBV7-9 and TRBJ2-3; 7 nucleotides line up with TRBD1. The CDR3 contains 13 residues. The germline CDR1 and CDR2 sequences are SEHNR and FQNEAQ (reference sequence). V trimming: 5 bases; J trimming: 4 bases; junction bases outside the gene matches: 3. The CDR3 DNA is TGTGCCAGCAGCCCAAGGGGGCCAGATACGCAGTATTTT. Translated: CASSPRGPDTQYF.

This clone was seen a handful of times. The chain has TRBV7-2 and TRBJ1-6; tentatively, D is TRBD1 (5 bases). The CDR3 consists of 14 residues. CDR1 is SGHTA, CDR2 FQGNSA, per germline. The V and J ends lost 1 base and 12 bases respectively, with 13 bases between them. Here the CDR3 DNA reads TGTGCCAGCAGCTTAGGACAGACTTCGGGACCCCTCCACTTT. Its protein is CASSLGQTSGPLHF.

The table lists this clone with a few counts. V gene TRBV5-1 combines with J gene TRBJ2-2; D not certain. CDR3 length: 12 amino acids. V shed 4 bases and J shed 4 bases, with 5 bases lying between them. From germline, CDR1 is SGHRS and CDR2 YFSETQ. The CDR3: CASSPSTGELFF. DNA of the CDR3: TGCGCCAGCAGCCCTTCCACCGGGGAGCTGTTTTTT.

The genes are TRBV27 and TRBJ2-5; TRBD2 aligns across 7 bases. V gave up 6 bases and J gave up 5 bases; unmatched junction bases: 12. CDR1 is MNHEY, CDR2 SMNVEV, per germline (reference sequence). CDR3 size: 15 residues. The chain's CDR3 is CASSPSTSDRETQYF. The CDR3 DNA sequence: TGTGCCAGCAGCCCATCAACTAGCGATAGGGAGACCCAGTACTTC.